The 12 T cell receptor beta chains in this list originate from one sample, sequenced in a study of blood T cell repertoires in COVID-19 (dated by TCRdb to about 2020). Library construction relied on the immunoSEQ multiplex PCR assay. The immuneACCESS repertoire file appears here via TCRdb, limited to in-frame rearrangements. These files lack a portion of the clones; in checked studies, under half of the deficit traces to unresolved V genes, and the cause of the others is not known. The sample has approximately 170,000 clones on record, around 85% of them singletons. The top ten clones comprise roughly 8.1% of the sample. Sequencing input: peripheral blood. These receptors all come from a woman aged 80 or older with COVID-19, enrolled during active disease.

This clone was seen a single time. This sequence joins TRBV6-5 and TRBJ2-5; D is ambiguous. Germline CDR1 is MNHEY and CDR2 is SVGAGI. V lost 8 bases, J lost 4 bases, and 14 bases lay in between. This CDR3 contains 13 residues. The CDR3: CASCLRNRETQYF. The DNA for the CDR3 is TGTGCCAGCTGCTTGAGAAATAGAGAGACCCAGTACTTC.

This chain uses TRBV6-5 with TRBJ1-1, with 8 bases identical to TRBD1. The CDR3 has 11 residues. V shed 6 bases, J shed 8 bases, and the junction held 2 bases outside the gene matches. Germline loops: CDR1 MNHEY, CDR2 SVGAGI. This CDR3 is CASRTGEEAFF. CDR3 bases: TGTGCCAGCAGGACAGGGGAGGAAGCTTTCTTT.

J is TRBJ2-3 and V is TRBV11-1; D may be TRBD2 (5 bases). Germline V lookup: CDR1 SGHAT, CDR2 FQDESV (reference sequence). Trimming left V 1 base short and J 2 bases short, with 13 bases between. The CDR3 consists of 16 residues. The CDR3: CASSLVGGLNTDTQYF. In nucleotides, the CDR3 is TGTGCCAGCAGCTTAGTCGGCGGGCTGAACACAGATACGCAGTATTTT.

This rearrangement joins TRBV10-1 to TRBJ1-6; the D is unclear. CDR1 is WNHNN and CDR2 is SYGVQD in the germline V gene (reference sequence). The V end lost 7 bases, the J end lost 3 bases, and 25 bases lay between the germline ends. The CDR3 contains 19 residues. The CDR3 sequence: CASIVVSPNLLIYNSPLHF. CDR3 bases: TGCGCCAGCATAGTAGTGAGTCCCAATCTCTTAATCTATAATTCACCCCTCCACTTT.

For the CDR3, the DNA is TGTGCCAGCACCCAGGGACAGAACACTGAAGCTTTCTTT. Amino acids: CASTQGQNTEAFF. This chain uses TRBV5-4 with TRBJ1-1, with a tentative D call TRBD1 (6 bases). Germline-derived CDR1 and CDR2 are SGHNT and YYREEE (reference sequence). This CDR3 is 13 amino acids long. V lost 6 bases and J 1 base, leaving 10 bases between the germline ends. The entire variable domain, with the rest obtained from reference TRBV5-4 and TRBJ1-1, is as follows: ETGVTQSPTHLIKTRGQQVTLRCSSQSGHNTVSWYQQALGQGPQFIFQYYREEENGRGNFPPRFSGLQFPNYSSELNVNALELDDSALYLCASTQGQNTEAFFGQGTRLTVV.

The chain carries TRBV5-1 and TRBJ2-5, with a weak D call TRBD1 (5 bases). In germline, CDR1 is SGHRS, CDR2 YFSETQ. Trimming removed 4 bases from V and 7 bases from J, with 20 bases in between. This CDR3 contains 15 residues. CDR3 sequence reads: CASSRIDSYLGTQYF. CDR3 nucleotide sequence: TGCGCCAGCAGCAGAATCGACAGTTATCTAGGGACCCAGTACTTC.

CDR3 protein: CASSFSSGGSFPYNEQFF. The CDR3 bases are TGTGCCAGCAGCTTCAGTAGTGGCGGGAGTTTCCCCTACAATGAGCAGTTCTTC. The chain links TRBV7-3 to TRBJ2-1, with 7 bases identical to TRBD2. CDR3 length: 18 amino acids. From germline, CDR1 is SGHTA and CDR2 FQGTGA. Germline trimming cut 3 bases from V and 2 bases from J; bases unmatched to any gene: 13.

The chain is built from TRBV7-2 and TRBJ1-6; weak D call: TRBD1 (6 bases). Germline V lookup: CDR1 SGHTA, CDR2 FQGNSA. The CDR3 is 14 amino acids. Trimming shortened V by 4 bases and J by 10 bases, and 14 bases separated the two germline ends. Here the CDR3 reads CASSSGQPGSPLHF. The CDR3 bases are TGTGCCAGCAGCTCCGGACAGCCCGGCTCACCCCTCCACTTT.

This clone showed up just once. V gene TRBV24-1 combines with J gene TRBJ1-2; D is undetermined. With 4 bases removed from V and 2 bases from J, the gap between germline ends came to 13 bases. The CDR3 covers 15 residues. In germline, CDR1 is KGHDR, CDR2 SFDVKD. The CDR3 nucleotides read TGTGCCACCAGTGAGAACGGACTATCAAACTATGGCTACACCTTC. Translation gives CATSENGLSNYGYTF.

The V and J genes are TRBV5-6 and TRBJ1-4; TRBD1 is a possible D gene (6 bases). The CDR3 has 13 residues. Germline CDR1 is SGHDT and CDR2 is YYEEEE. Between the trimmed V and J ends, which lost 4 bases and 14 bases, there was a span of 18 bases. In DNA form, the CDR3 reads TGTGCCAGCAGCGGGTTTATGGGGGCGCGCCTGTTTTTT. Protein product: CASSGFMGARLFF.

The rearrangement links TRBV28 to TRBJ2-1, with 7 bases that match TRBD2. The CDR3 loop spans 16 amino acids. The V and J ends lost 6 bases and 8 bases, in that order; junction bases with no gene match: 16. Per the germline V gene, CDR1 is MDHEN and CDR2 is SYDVKM. The CDR3 coding sequence is TGTGCCAGCAGACAACGGGCGGGAGCACTTTGGGATGAGCAGTTCTTC. Its protein is CASRQRAGALWDEQFF.

The chain links TRBV2 to TRBJ1-1; no clear D gene. The CDR3 is 13 residues long. CDR1 and CDR2 from the germline V gene are SNHLY and FYNNEI. Deletions cut 8 bases from V and 4 bases from J, with 14 bases between. The CDR3 sequence is CASHRQRGTEAFF. In nucleotides, the CDR3 is TGTGCCAGCCATCGTCAACGGGGCACTGAAGCTTTCTTT.